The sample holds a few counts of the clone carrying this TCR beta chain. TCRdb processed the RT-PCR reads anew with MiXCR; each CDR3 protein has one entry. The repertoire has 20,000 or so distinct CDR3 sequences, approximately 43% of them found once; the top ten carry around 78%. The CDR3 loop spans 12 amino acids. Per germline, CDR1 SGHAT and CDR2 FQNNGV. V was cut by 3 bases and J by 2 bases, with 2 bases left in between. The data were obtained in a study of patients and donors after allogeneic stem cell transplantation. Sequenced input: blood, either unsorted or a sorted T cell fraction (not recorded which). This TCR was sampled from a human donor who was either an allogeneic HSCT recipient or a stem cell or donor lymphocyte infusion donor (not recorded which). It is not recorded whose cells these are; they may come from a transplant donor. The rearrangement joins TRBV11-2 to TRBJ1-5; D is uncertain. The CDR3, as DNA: TGTGCCAGCAGCTTGCGCAATCAGCCCCAGCATTTT. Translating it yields CASSLRNQPQHF.